This TCR beta chain emerged from a study of control samples from healthy donors and cancer patients. Sequencing used immunoSEQ multiplex PCR; TCRdb keeps in-frame clones, though not all of them. The sample carries around 100,000 clones, more than 75% recorded once. The CDR3 extends over 15 amino acids. Trimming left V 0 bases short and J 4 bases short, with 12 bases between. Per germline, CDR1 SSHAT and CDR2 FNYEAQ (reference sequence). Material for sequencing was blood. The sequence was collected from a woman in her forties or fifties in good health. This chain joins TRBV7-7 and TRBJ2-5, with a possible D match to TRBD1 (6 bases). This CDR3 is CASSLAGRGGETQYF. For the CDR3, the DNA is TGTGCCAGCAGCTTAGCCGGCAGGGGTGGAGAGACCCAGTACTTC.